These T cell receptor beta chains were read from a single sample in a study of blood T cell repertoires in COVID-19. Produced via immunoSEQ multiplex PCR; TCRdb's table is partial and in-frame only. Seen here are 50,000 or so clones, roughly 77% observed once, and the top ten hold around 19%. Sample: peripheral blood. All receptors come from a human donor with active or convalescent COVID-19. The donor label of this sample is uncertain. Both conserved end residues are part of each CDR3. A D gene is named only where the DNA matches it firmly. Clone size appears in some rows only: once, few, many, or a class for an expanded clone.

D gene	V gene	J gene	clone size	CDR3 protein	CDR3 DNA
TRBD1	TRBV7-7	TRBJ1-2	few	CASRPMGQQDNYGYTF	TGTGCTAGCAGGCCTATGGGACAGCAAGACAACTATGGCTACACCTTC
-	TRBV7-2	TRBJ2-3	-	CASSKQPPPPADTQYF	TGTGCCAGCAGCAAACAGCCCCCTCCCCCGGCAGATACGCAGTATTTT
-	TRBV4-2	TRBJ1-1	-	CASSHRVNTEAFF	TGTGCCAGCAGCCACAGGGTTAACACTGAAGCTTTCTTT
-	TRBV5-1	TRBJ2-7	-	CASSPDSTYEQYF	TGCGCCAGCAGCCCGGACAGTACCTACGAGCAGTACTTC
TRBD1	TRBV12-3/TRBV12-4	TRBJ1-2	few	CASSYGQGYGYTF	TGTGCCAGCAGTTACGGACAGGGCTATGGCTACACCTTC
-	TRBV7-6	TRBJ1-6	-	CASSPRGVTSPLHF	TGTGCCAGCAGCCCGCGGGGAGTAACTTCACCCCTCCACTTT
-	TRBV4-2	TRBJ1-5	-	CASSQVEGDQPQHF	TGTGCCAGCAGCCAAGTAGAGGGGGATCAGCCCCAGCATTTT
TRBD1	TRBV2	TRBJ1-6	-	CASRSPGQGLDSPLHF	TGTGCCAGCAGGTCCCCGGGACAGGGCTTGGATTCACCCCTCCACTTT
-	TRBV12-3/TRBV12-4	TRBJ2-1	-	CASSPQTSRQFF	TGTGCCAGCAGTCCCCAAACTAGCAGGCAGTTCTTC
TRBD2	TRBV10-2	TRBJ2-7	-	CASSEESGRMREQYF	TGCGCCAGCAGTGAGGAAAGCGGGAGGATGCGGGAGCAGTACTTC
TRBD1	TRBV4-3	TRBJ2-2	-	CASSQGGQGAGTGELFF	TGCGCCAGCAGCCAAGGGGGCCAGGGGGCCGGCACCGGGGAGCTGTTTTTT
-	TRBV28	TRBJ1-2	-	CASSLSARDYGYTF	TGTGCCAGCAGTTTATCGGCCAGGGACTATGGCTACACCTTC
-	TRBV7-2	TRBJ2-5	once	CASSLEVRAVETQYF	TGTGCCAGCAGCTTAGAGGTCAGGGCGGTAGAGACCCAGTACTTC
TRBD2	TRBV18	TRBJ2-1	once	CASSPTPLAGRGLNNEQFF	TGTGCCAGCTCACCAACGCCACTAGCGGGGAGGGGCCTTAACAATGAGCAGTTCTTC
-	TRBV11-2	TRBJ2-7	-	CASSLVEDSYEQYF	TGTGCCAGCAGCTTAGTCGAGGATTCCTACGAGCAGTACTTC
TRBD1	TRBV30	TRBJ1-6	-	CAWSMRDRGDNSPLHF	TGTGCCTGGAGTATGCGGGACAGGGGGGACAATTCACCCCTCCACTTT
TRBD2	TRBV4-3	TRBJ2-5	-	CASSQNRQGGETQYF	TGCGCCAGCAGCCAAAACCGGCAGGGAGGGGAGACCCAGTACTTC
-	TRBV6-5	TRBJ2-5	-	CASSWGPQETQYF	TGTGCCAGCAGTTGGGGGCCACAAGAGACCCAGTACTTC
-	TRBV30	TRBJ1-2	once	CAWSNPTTNGYTF	TGTGCCTGGAGTAACCCCACTACTAATGGCTACACCTTC
-	TRBV19	TRBJ2-6	once	CASNEGTISGANVLTF	TGTGCCAGTAATGAGGGAACCATCTCTGGGGCCAACGTCCTGACTTTC
-	TRBV9	TRBJ1-2	-	CASSVDTNYGYTF	TGTGCCAGCAGCGTAGACACTAACTATGGCTACACCTTC
-	TRBV3-1/TRBV3-2	TRBJ2-6	-	CASSQDWRDGANVLTF	TGTGCCAGCAGCCAAGATTGGCGGGACGGGGCCAACGTCCTGACTTTC
-	TRBV30	TRBJ1-6	-	CAWSSRAESSYNSPLHF	TGTGCCTGGAGTTCGCGGGCGGAGAGCTCCTATAATTCACCCCTCCACTTT
TRBD1	TRBV5-1	TRBJ1-1	-	CASGTGEGEAFF	TGCGCCAGCGGGACAGGGGAAGGGGAAGCTTTCTTT
-	TRBV11-2	TRBJ2-5	-	CASRIGGIQETQYF	TGTGCCAGCCGAATCGGAGGGATACAAGAGACCCAGTACTTC